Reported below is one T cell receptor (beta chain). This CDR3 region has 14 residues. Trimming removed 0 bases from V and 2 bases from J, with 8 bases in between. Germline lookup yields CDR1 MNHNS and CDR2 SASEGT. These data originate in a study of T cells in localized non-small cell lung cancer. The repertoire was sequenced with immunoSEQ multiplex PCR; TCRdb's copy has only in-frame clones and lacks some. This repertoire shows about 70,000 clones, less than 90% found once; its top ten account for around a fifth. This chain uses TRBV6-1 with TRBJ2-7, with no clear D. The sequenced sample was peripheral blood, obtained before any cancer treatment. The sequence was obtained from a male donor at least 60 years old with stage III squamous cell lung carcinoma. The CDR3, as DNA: TGTGCCAGCAGTGAAGCAGGGCTTCCCTACGAGCAGTACGTC. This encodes CASSEAGLPYEQYV.